The 22 T cell receptor beta chains given below trace back to one sample, sequenced in a study of cytomegalovirus exposure and HLA in healthy donors. The study ran its PCR with 60 Vbeta and 13 Jbeta primers. TCRdb's copy holds only in-frame clones and misses some; the assay was immunoSEQ multiplex PCR. The data contain some 81,000 clones, about three quarters of them seen just once; the ten biggest clones take up roughly 11%. What was sequenced was PBMCs. These receptors all come from a woman in her thirties or forties in good health and CMV-seropositive.

This clone is a singleton in its sample. This chain uses TRBV29-1 with TRBJ2-2; 7 bases are shared with TRBD1. The CDR3 sequence is 14 residues long. Germline V CDR1 and CDR2: SQVTM, ANQGSEA. The V gene end was trimmed by 7 bases and the J gene end by 2 bases; junction bases not matched to a gene: 7. The CDR3 DNA follows: TGCAGCGCGAGGGACAGCTCAAACACCGGGGAGCTGTTTTTT. Its protein product is CSARDSSNTGELFF.

The chain couples TRBV5-1 to TRBJ2-7; the match to TRBD2 covers 12 bases. The CDR3 spans 15 residues. Trimming removed 4 bases from V and 7 bases from J; junction bases left unmatched: 9. The V gene's germline CDR1 is SGHRS and CDR2 YFSETQ. CDR3 coding DNA: TGCGCCAGCAGCGCTAGACTAGCGGGAGTAGGAGAGCAGTACTTC. Protein sequence: CASSARLAGVGEQYF. Full variable domain (missing parts from reference TRBV5-1 and TRBJ2-7): KAGVTQTPRYLIKTRGQQVTLSCSPISGHRSVSWYQQTPGQGLQFLFEYFSETQRNKGNFPGRFSGRQFSNSRSEMNVSTLELGDSALYLCASSARLAGVGEQYFGPGTRLTVT.

There are many counts of this clone. This chain joins TRBV18 and TRBJ2-3, with 14 bases matching TRBD2. The ends lost 3 bases at V and 2 bases at J; junction bases unmatched: 1. Per germline, CDR1 KGHSH and CDR2 LQKENI. The CDR3 runs 16 residues. For the CDR3, the DNA is TGTGCCAGCTCACCGACTAGCGGGGGGGTCACAGATACGCAGTATTTT. Its translation: CASSPTSGGVTDTQYF. The variable domain in full, with the rest retrieved from reference TRBV18 and TRBJ2-3, is NAGVMQNPRHLVRRRGQEARLRCSPMKGHSHVYWYRQLPEEGLKFMVYLQKENIIDESGMPKERFSAEFPKEGPSILRIQQVVRGDSAAYFCASSPTSGGVTDTQYFGPGTRLTVL.

The chain employs TRBV7-2 and TRBJ2-1; 10 nucleotides align to TRBD1. The CDR3 runs to 15 residues. Unmatched junction bases numbered 5, after V lost 4 bases and J lost 5 bases. Per germline, CDR1 SGHTA and CDR2 FQGNSA. DNA of the CDR3: TGTGCCAGCAGCTCAGCGGGACAGGGGAACAATGAGCAGTTCTTC. It specifies CASSSAGQGNNEQFF.

The chain couples TRBV7-6 to TRBJ1-5, with 11 bases matching TRBD1. Germline V gene lookup returns CDR1 SGHVS and CDR2 FNYEAQ. CDR3 length: 21 amino acids. The V gene end was trimmed by 5 bases and the J gene end by 8 bases; junction bases not matched to a gene: 26. The CDR3 is CASSRHHQPGTGGRLVEPQHF. Here the CDR3 DNA reads TGTGCCAGCAGCCGACACCACCAACCAGGGACAGGGGGGCGTTTGGTAGAGCCCCAGCATTTT.

The chain carries TRBV19 and TRBJ1-1, with 7 bases that match TRBD1. The CDR3 is 14 residues long. V gave up 3 bases and J gave up 5 bases; unmatched junction bases: 6. Germline loops: CDR1 LNHDA, CDR2 SQIVND (reference sequence). The CDR3 DNA reads as TGTGCCAGTAGTATTGGAGGGGGCAAAACTGAAGCTTTCTTT. Its translation: CASSIGGGKTEAFF.

V usage is TRBV6-5 and J usage is TRBJ2-6; D may be TRBD2 (6 bases). CDR1 MNHEY and CDR2 SVGAGI come from the germline V gene. This CDR3 contains 16 residues. V lost 0 bases and J 0 bases, leaving 6 bases between the germline ends. Written as DNA, the CDR3 is TGTGCCAGCAGTTACTCGCGGGGCTCTGGGGCCAACGTCCTGACTTTC. This translates into CASSYSRGSGANVLTF.

The sample holds one count of this clone. V usage is TRBV27 and J usage is TRBJ2-2; D is perhaps TRBD2 (5 bases). V was trimmed by 3 bases and J by 5 bases, leaving 7 bases between them. Germline lookup yields CDR1 MNHEY and CDR2 SMNVEV (reference sequence). CDR3 length: 13 amino acids. The CDR3 DNA reads TGTGCCAGCAGTTTGGCGGGTACCGGGGAGCTGTTTTTT. It yields the protein CASSLAGTGELFF.

This chain connects TRBV28 to TRBJ1-3, with D uncertain. The V gene's germline CDR1 is MDHEN and CDR2 SYDVKM. V was clipped by 4 bases and J by 4 bases, with 14 bases between them. CDR3 length: 15 residues. The CDR3 DNA reads as TGTGCCAGCAGTTCAGGCCCAGGCTCAGGAAACACCATATATTTT. Translating gives CASSSGPGSGNTIYF.

J is TRBJ1-1 and V is TRBV28; D unclear. The CDR3 sequence is 13 residues long. Between the trimmed V and J ends, which lost 6 bases and 1 base, there was a span of 9 bases. The V gene's germline CDR1 is MDHEN and CDR2 SYDVKM. The CDR3 DNA reads TGTGCCAGCAGGGCCCCAGGGAACACTGAAGCTTTCTTT. Its translation: CASRAPGNTEAFF.

CDR3 in amino acids: CASSPDSSWATQYF. The CDR3 nucleotides are TGCGCCAGCAGCCCAGACAGCTCTTGGGCGACCCAGTACTTC. The chain links TRBV5-1 to TRBJ2-5, with a possible D match to TRBD1 (5 bases). This CDR3 has 14 amino acids. Germline V gene sequence: CDR1 SGHRS, CDR2 YFSETQ. Trimming took off 4 bases at V and 7 bases at J, with 17 bases between the two ends.

The rearrangement uses TRBV10-3 and TRBJ1-1; TRBD1 matches 7 bases. Germline V gene sequence: CDR1 ENHRY, CDR2 SYGVKD. This CDR3 contains 12 residues. The V segment lost 11 bases and the J segment 4 bases; nucleotides outside the gene matches: 7. CDR3 loop: CAVGGRGTEAFF. The CDR3 bases are TGTGCCGTAGGGGGCAGGGGCACTGAAGCTTTCTTT.

V gene TRBV5-1 combines with J gene TRBJ1-1, with 7 nucleotides matching TRBD1. Losses at the gene ends were 0 bases for V and 1 base for J; bases not matched to a gene: 3. The CDR3 is 15 amino acids. CDR1 is SGHRS, CDR2 YFSETQ, per germline. CDR3 coding DNA: TGCGCCAGCAGCTTGGAGGGACAGCCGAACACTGAAGCTTTCTTT. Its translation is CASSLEGQPNTEAFF.

The chain couples TRBV27 to TRBJ1-6; 11 bases line up with TRBD1. Germline CDR1 reads MNHEY; CDR2 reads SMNVEV (reference sequence). This CDR3 is built from 16 residues. Trimming took 4 bases from V and 7 from J; bases not matched to a gene: 6. The CDR3, as DNA: TGTGCCAGCAGTTCCTTGGACAGGGGGCTGAATTCACCCCTCCACTTT. It is translated as CASSSLDRGLNSPLHF.

The rearrangement links TRBV19 to TRBJ1-4; D ambiguous. Per germline, CDR1 LNHDA and CDR2 SQIVND (reference sequence). This CDR3 has 14 residues. V lost 5 bases, J lost 8 bases, and 15 bases lay in between. In DNA form, the CDR3 reads TGTGCCAGTAGTGAAGGGAGTGGCTTGGAAAAACTGTTTTTT. Its protein product is CASSEGSGLEKLFF. Using reference TRBV19 and TRBJ1-4 for the parts outside the CDR3, the full variable domain is DGGITQSPKYLFRKEGQNVTLSCEQNLNHDAMYWYRQDPGQGLRLIYYSQIVNDFQKGDIAEGYSVSREKKESFPLTVTSAQKNPTAFYLCASSEGSGLEKLFFGSGTQLSVL.

The chain has TRBV6-5 and TRBJ2-5; no clear D gene. V dropped 11 bases and J dropped 5 bases, with 18 bases sitting between them. The CDR3 spans 13 residues. Germline V CDR1 and CDR2: MNHEY, SVGAGI. CDR3 loop: CAGKLMLPETQYF. Written as DNA, the CDR3 is TGTGCCGGCAAACTAATGCTGCCGGAGACCCAGTACTTC.

The chain combines TRBV5-4 with TRBJ2-7; 8 bases fit TRBD2. This CDR3 region has 12 residues. Germline V gene data show CDR1 as SGHNT and CDR2 as YYREEE (reference sequence). J was trimmed by 7 bases and V by 4 bases; bases with no gene match: 4. DNA for the CDR3: TGTGCCAGCAGCGGCCGGGGGGGAGAGCAGTACTTC. Residues: CASSGRGGEQYF.

V and J are TRBV30 and TRBJ2-2; 9 bases fit TRBD1. The CDR3 totals 14 residues. The germline CDR1 and CDR2 sequences are GTSNPN and SVGIG (reference sequence). The J segment lost 4 bases and the V segment lost 8 bases, leaving 8 bases of the junction unmatched. The CDR3 coding sequence is TGTGCCGGTTACAGGGGGCAAGGCACCGGGGAGCTGTTTTTT. It translates to CAGYRGQGTGELFF. Filled out from reference TRBV30 and TRBJ2-2, the complete variable domain reads SQTIHQWPATLVQPVGSPLSLECTVEGTSNPNLYWYRQAAGRGLQLLFYSVGIGQISSEVPQNLSASRPQDRQFILSSKKLLLSDSGFYLCAGYRGQGTGELFFGEGSRLTVL.

This clone showed up just a few times. J is TRBJ2-3 and V is TRBV29-1, with D hard to call. The CDR3 spans 12 residues. Looked up from germline, CDR1 is SQVTM and CDR2 is ANQGSEA. V lost 1 base and J lost 4, with 6 bases in between. CDR3 nucleotide sequence: TGCAGCGTTGAAGCGGTTGCAGATACGCAGTATTTT. Protein product: CSVEAVADTQYF.

J is TRBJ1-2 and V is TRBV10-3, with D possibly TRBD1 on 5 matching bases. The CDR3 runs 14 residues. V lost 0 bases to trimming and J lost 2 bases, with 7 bases between them. From germline, CDR1 is ENHRY and CDR2 SYGVKD. The chain's CDR3 is CAISESPGNYGYTF. The CDR3 region has the DNA TGTGCCATCAGTGAGTCGCCAGGGAACTATGGCTACACCTTC.

This rearrangement joins TRBV15 to TRBJ2-2; D is perhaps TRBD1 (6 bases). Trimming pared 1 base from V and 6 bases from J, leaving 15 bases between. The V gene's germline CDR1 is LNHNV and CDR2 YYDKDF (reference sequence). This CDR3 is built from 16 residues. In DNA, the CDR3 is TGTGCCACCAGCAGAGGAATAGGTCAGGGGTCCGGGGAGCTGTTTTTT. This translates into CATSRGIGQGSGELFF.

The chain links TRBV19 to TRBJ2-7, with 10 nucleotides matching TRBD1. Germline CDR1 is LNHDA and CDR2 is SQIVND (reference sequence). The CDR3 runs 15 residues. Losses at the gene ends were 1 base for V and 3 bases for J; bases not matched to a gene: 3. This CDR3 reads CASSIGGDRGYEQYF. CDR3 sequence (DNA): TGTGCCAGTAGTATAGGTGGGGACAGGGGCTACGAGCAGTACTTC. Using reference TRBV19 and TRBJ2-7 for the parts outside the CDR3, the full variable domain is DGGITQSPKYLFRKEGQNVTLSCEQNLNHDAMYWYRQDPGQGLRLIYYSQIVNDFQKGDIAEGYSVSREKKESFPLTVTSAQKNPTAFYLCASSIGGDRGYEQYFGPGTRLTVT.